The 18 T cell receptor beta chains below were found in one sample sequenced in a study of STAT5B mutations in CD4+ large granular lymphocyte leukemia (dated by TCRdb to 2022 to 2024). Library preparation employed the immunoSEQ multiplex PCR assay. What TCRdb holds here is the immuneACCESS table cut down to in-frame rearrangements. Part of the clones is not present; checked against another copy, under half of the missing clones reflect an unresolved V gene, and the others are unexplained. This sample has tens of thousands of clones in its table, and roughly three quarters of those were observed once. Clones ranked in the top ten supply 0.4% to 0.45% of the sample. The sequencing input was CD4+ T cells from blood buffy coats. The receptors stem from a human donor in good health.

This clone was observed a single time. This chain uses TRBV30 with TRBJ2-7; TRBD1 or TRBD2 may be the D gene (6 bases each). V dropped 3 bases and J dropped 0 bases, with 15 bases sitting between them. Germline CDR1 and CDR2: GTSNPN and SVGIG (reference sequence). This CDR3 contains 15 residues. The CDR3 is CAWSRGLSSSYEQYF. The CDR3 DNA is TGTGCCTGGAGCCGGGGGCTTTCCAGCTCCTACGAGCAGTACTTC.

The rearrangement uses TRBV7-8 and TRBJ2-7, with 8 bases lining up with TRBD1. The CDR3 loop spans 15 amino acids. The junction had 7 bases not matched to a gene; V was cut back by 3 bases and J by 3 bases. CDR1 is SGHVS and CDR2 is FQNEAQ in the germline V gene. In DNA, the CDR3 is TGTGCCAGCAGCTTCATCAGGGGGCGCAACTACGAGCAGTACTTC. This translates into CASSFIRGRNYEQYF. The variable domain in full, with the rest retrieved from reference TRBV7-8 and TRBJ2-7, is GAGVSQSPRYKVAKRGQDVALRCDPISGHVSLFWYQQALGQGPEFLTYFQNEAQLDKSGLPSDRFFAERPEGSVSTLKIQRTQQEDSAVYLCASSFIRGRNYEQYFGPGTRLTVT.

J is TRBJ2-7 and V is TRBV6-1; D is uncertain. Trimming shortened V by 6 bases and J by 4 bases, and 7 bases separated the two germline ends. The CDR3 has 11 amino acids. Germline-derived CDR1 and CDR2 are MNHNS and SASEGT. This CDR3 is CASRDLYEQYF. The CDR3 DNA follows: TGTGCCAGCAGGGACCTGTACGAGCAGTACTTC.

V is TRBV6-1 and J is TRBJ2-5; TRBD2 is a possible D gene (5 bases). The length of the CDR3 is 11 residues. CDR1 is MNHNS, CDR2 SASEGT, per germline. V lost 6 bases, J lost 5 bases, and 7 bases lay in between. DNA for the CDR3: TGTGCCAGCAGGTCGGGGGAGACCCAGTACTTC. Translated: CASRSGETQYF.

This clone occurred a few times. The chain carries TRBV10-3 and TRBJ1-2; the D is unclear. The V end lost 0 bases, the J end lost 7 bases, and 9 bases lay between the germline ends. The CDR3 is 13 residues long. The germline gives CDR1 ENHRY, CDR2 SYGVKD. CDR3 amino acids: CAISESLRLGYTF. The CDR3 nucleotides read TGTGCCATCAGTGAGTCACTGCGACTTGGCTACACCTTC.

This clone appeared a single time. The chain recombines TRBV19 with TRBJ2-2; either TRBD1 or TRBD2 may supply D (6 bases each). Germline V gives CDR1 LNHDA, CDR2 SQIVND (reference sequence). V lost 7 bases and J lost 1, with 16 bases in between. The CDR3 is made up of 16 amino acids. CDR3 loop: CASTGSGAVNTGELFF. CDR3 sequence (DNA): TGTGCCAGTACCGGGTCGGGGGCCGTGAACACCGGGGAGCTGTTTTTT.

The chain is built from TRBV7-7 and TRBJ1-1; maybe TRBD1 (5 bases). The V gene's germline CDR1 is SSHAT and CDR2 FNYEAQ (reference sequence). V was trimmed by 3 bases and J by 0 bases, leaving 5 bases between them. This CDR3 comprises 13 residues. For the CDR3, the DNA is TGTGCCAGCAGCTTGACAGTGAACACTGAAGCTTTCTTT. Protein: CASSLTVNTEAFF. The whole variable domain, remainder taken from reference TRBV7-7 and TRBJ1-1, is GAGVSQSPRYKVTKRGQDVTLRCDPISSHATLYWYQQALGQGPEFLTYFNYEAQPDKSGLPSDRFSAERPEGSISTLTIQRTEQRDSAMYRCASSLTVNTEAFFGQGTRLTVV.

This chain links TRBV5-5 with TRBJ2-3, with unresolved D. Trimming took off 4 bases at V and 6 bases at J, with 9 bases between the two ends. CDR1 is SGHKS, CDR2 YYEKEE, per germline (reference sequence). The CDR3 spans 12 residues. The CDR3 DNA is TGTGCCAGCAGCCGCATCACCGATACGCAGTATTTT. Encoded protein: CASSRITDTQYF. The whole variable domain, remainder taken from reference TRBV5-5 and TRBJ2-3, is DAGVTQSPTHLIKTRGQQVTLRCSPISGHKSVSWYQQVLGQGPQFIFQYYEKEERGRGNFPDRFSARQFPNYSSELNVNALLLGDSALYLCASSRITDTQYFGPGTRLTVL.

Here the CDR3 DNA reads TGTGCCAGCAGCTTAGGACAGGGCATCTCCTACGAGCAGTACTTC. It codes for CASSLGQGISYEQYF. The chain links TRBV7-6 to TRBJ2-7; 7 positions agree with TRBD1. Germline values: CDR1 SGHVS, CDR2 FNYEAQ. The CDR3 has 15 amino acids. V was pared by 1 base and J by 0 bases, with 3 bases of the junction left unmatched.

The chain couples TRBV6-5 to TRBJ2-7; D remains ambiguous. Germline lookup yields CDR1 MNHEY and CDR2 SVGAGI. The germline V and J ends were trimmed by 5 bases and 3 bases, with 11 bases remaining between them. The CDR3 length is 13 residues. Written as DNA, the CDR3 is TGTGCCAGCAGTCGACCGGACGGCTACGAGCAGTACTTC. It translates to CASSRPDGYEQYF.

The chain recombines TRBV5-1 with TRBJ2-7, with 9 bases fitting TRBD1. The CDR3 has 14 amino acids. Germline CDR1 and CDR2: SGHRS and YFSETQ. Trimming at V came to 4 bases and at J to 6 bases, leaving 8 bases not matched to a gene. The CDR3 region is CASSLGQGPFEQYF. Here the CDR3 DNA reads TGCGCCAGCAGCCTGGGACAGGGTCCCTTCGAGCAGTACTTC.

The CDR3 nucleotides are TGTGCCAGCAGCTTTGACAGGCTACCGCGGGGAGCTTTCTTT. This sequence encodes CASSFDRLPRGAFF. The gene calls are TRBV5-6 and TRBJ1-1; maybe TRBD1 (6 bases). The CDR3 length is 14 residues. Trimming took off 2 bases at V and 10 bases at J, with 18 bases between the two ends. CDR1 and CDR2 from the germline V gene are SGHDT and YYEEEE.

The chain joins TRBV4-1 to TRBJ1-2, with no clear D. CDR3 size: 15 residues. The V end lost 4 bases, the J end lost 3 bases, and 15 bases lay between the germline ends. The germline V gene encodes CDR1 MGHRA and CDR2 YSYEKL. CDR3 loop: CASSPPAGPYYGYTF. CDR3 nucleotide sequence: TGCGCCAGCAGCCCGCCGGCCGGGCCTTACTATGGCTACACCTTC.

The genes are TRBV5-3 and TRBJ1-1, with D tentatively TRBD1 (5 bases). TRBV5-3 is an open reading frame whose function is uncertain. The CDR3 extends over 12 amino acids. Trimming shortened V by 5 bases and J by 7 bases, and 12 bases separated the two germline ends. CDR3 nucleotides: TGTGCCAGAAGTGAAGACAGTTATGAAGCTTTCTTT. Its translation: CARSEDSYEAFF.

V gene TRBV10-1 combines with J gene TRBJ2-3; D is unclear. This CDR3 is 17 amino acids long. Trimming pared 0 bases from V and 0 bases from J, leaving 13 bases between. Germline-derived CDR1 and CDR2 are WNHNN and SYGVQD (reference sequence). CDR3 nucleotide sequence: TGCGCCAGCAGTGAGTCTTGGGCTACTCCTAGCACAGATACGCAGTATTTT. As protein: CASSESWATPSTDTQYF.

The V and J genes are TRBV5-1 and TRBJ1-2; D may be TRBD1 (5 bases). The germline CDR1 and CDR2 sequences are SGHRS and YFSETQ. With 0 bases removed from V and 4 bases from J, the gap between germline ends came to 16 bases. CDR3 length: 16 amino acids. CDR3 sequence: CASSLDFNPGSYGYTF. The CDR3 DNA follows: TGCGCCAGCAGCTTGGATTTCAACCCAGGGAGCTATGGCTACACCTTC. Based on the CDR3 plus reference TRBV5-1 and TRBJ1-2, the full variable domain is KAGVTQTPRYLIKTRGQQVTLSCSPISGHRSVSWYQQTPGQGLQFLFEYFSETQRNKGNFPGRFSGRQFSNSRSEMNVSTLELGDSALYLCASSLDFNPGSYGYTFGSGTRLTVV.

This sequence joins TRBV2 and TRBJ2-3, with D perhaps TRBD1 (5 bases). The V end lost 7 bases, the J end lost 0 bases, and 14 bases lay between the germline ends. Germline lookup yields CDR1 SNHLY and CDR2 FYNNEI. This CDR3 has 15 residues. CDR3: CASKRTRQSTDTQYF. The CDR3 bases are TGTGCCAGCAAACGGACACGACAAAGCACAGATACGCAGTATTTT. Full variable domain (outside the CDR3, taken from reference TRBV2 and TRBJ2-3): EPEVTQTPSHQVTQMGQEVILRCVPISNHLYFYWYRQILGQKVEFLVSFYNNEISEKSEIFDDQFSVERPDGSNFTLKIRSTKLEDSAMYFCASKRTRQSTDTQYFGPGTRLTVL.

The gene calls are TRBV5-6 and TRBJ2-1, with D possibly being TRBD1 (6 bases). The V end lost 2 bases, the J end lost 10 bases, and 13 bases lay between the germline ends. Germline V CDR1 and CDR2: SGHDT, YYEEEE. The length of the CDR3 is 13 residues. For the CDR3, the DNA is TGTGCCAGCAGCTTATCGACAGGCCGCGAGCAGTTCTTC. Its protein product is CASSLSTGREQFF.